These 31 T cell receptor beta chains were all obtained from the same sample, sequenced in a study of blood T cell repertoires in COVID-19. The method was immunoSEQ multiplex PCR; TCRdb's version includes in-frame clones alone and lacks a portion of them. The sample records fewer than 200,000 clones, 82% being singletons. Material for sequencing was peripheral blood. These receptors originate from a woman in her forties with COVID-19, enrolled during active disease.

The chain has TRBV4-1 and TRBJ1-2, with D possibly being TRBD1 (5 bases). Trimming took off 7 bases at V and 4 bases at J, with 28 bases between the two ends. The CDR3 sequence is 18 residues long. Germline V gives CDR1 MGHRA, CDR2 YSYEKL. CDR3 DNA: TGCGCCAGCACCATCAGCCAAGTTCAGGGCGGGGAGGTCTATGGCTACACCTTC. Translated, it gives CASTISQVQGGEVYGYTF.

The chain links TRBV6-5 to TRBJ2-1; D gene unclear. Trimming stripped 7 bases from V and 5 bases from J, with 6 bases between. The V gene's germline CDR1 is MNHEY and CDR2 SVGAGI. This CDR3 comprises 11 residues. CDR3 sequence: CASIQNNEQFF. CDR3 bases: TGTGCCAGCATCCAGAACAATGAGCAGTTCTTC.

This clone was picked up one time. V is TRBV5-4 and J is TRBJ2-1, with 9 bases that match TRBD2. CDR3 length: 16 residues. The V gene's germline CDR1 is SGHNT and CDR2 YYREEE (reference sequence). V lost 2 bases to trimming and J lost 2 bases; unmatched junction nucleotides: 5. The CDR3: CASSLRGGRAYNEQFF. CDR3 DNA sequence: TGTGCCAGCAGCTTAAGGGGCGGGAGGGCCTACAATGAGCAGTTCTTC.

The rearrangement uses TRBV9 and TRBJ1-1; no clear D. The CDR3 is 15 amino acids. CDR1 and CDR2 (germline): SGDLS, YYNGEE. Between the trimmed V and J ends, which lost 4 bases and 2 bases, there was a span of 15 bases. CDR3 residues: CASSRGNSFNTEAFF. CDR3 coding DNA: TGTGCCAGCAGCCGAGGAAACTCCTTTAACACTGAAGCTTTCTTT.

DNA of the CDR3: TGCAGCGTTGATCACGGGACAGATACGCAGTATTTT. Translating gives CSVDHGTDTQYF. The chain joins TRBV29-1 to TRBJ2-3; D gene ambiguous. This CDR3 contains 12 residues. Germline assignment: CDR1 SQVTM and CDR2 ANQGSEA. Trimming removed 3 bases at V and 3 bases at J, with 7 bases between.

V gene TRBV3-1 (or the pseudogene TRBV3-2) combines with J gene TRBJ1-4; no firm D call. The germline V and J ends were trimmed by 3 bases and 4 bases, with 12 bases remaining between them. The CDR3 is made up of 15 amino acids. Germline loops: CDR1 LGHDT, CDR2 YNNKEL (reference sequence). The CDR3 reads CASSQIFGDNEKLFF. The DNA for the CDR3 is TGTGCCAGCAGCCAGATTTTCGGGGATAATGAAAAACTGTTTTTT.

V gene TRBV4-1 combines with J gene TRBJ2-1; 10 nucleotides match TRBD2. The J segment lost 4 bases and the V segment lost 1 base, leaving 1 base of the junction unmatched. Looked up from germline, CDR1 is MGHRA and CDR2 is YSYEKL. The CDR3 has 15 residues. The CDR3 loop reads CASSQVAGGYNEQFF. The CDR3, as DNA: TGCGCCAGCAGCCAAGTAGCGGGGGGTTACAATGAGCAGTTCTTC.

The rearrangement uses TRBV14 and TRBJ2-3; 11 nucleotides agree with TRBD2. Per the germline V gene, CDR1 is SGHDN and CDR2 is FVKESK. Germline trimming cut 3 bases from V and 0 bases from J; bases unmatched to any gene: 2. CDR3 length equals 16 residues. The CDR3 sequence is CASSHRLAGSTDTQYF. CDR3 in DNA: TGTGCCAGCAGCCACCGACTAGCGGGGAGCACAGATACGCAGTATTTT.

Here the CDR3 reads CASSYGGQENTEAFF. CDR3 sequence (DNA): TGTGCCAGCAGTTACGGCGGACAGGAAAACACTGAAGCTTTCTTT. This chain connects TRBV5-4 to TRBJ1-1; 7 bases agree with TRBD1. The CDR3 has 15 residues. The germline CDR1 and CDR2 sequences are SGHNT and YYREEE (reference sequence). V lost 5 bases, J lost 2 bases, and 9 bases stayed unmatched.

The chain links TRBV7-2 to TRBJ2-3, with a tentative D call TRBD2 (6 bases). V was shortened by 5 bases and J by 1 base, with 13 bases between the two germline ends. This CDR3 contains 15 residues. Germline V CDR1 and CDR2: SGHTA, FQGNSA. The CDR3 is CASSLSGAGTDTQYF. The DNA for the CDR3 is TGTGCCAGCAGCCTTAGCGGTGCTGGCACAGATACGCAGTATTTT.

The chain couples TRBV9 to TRBJ2-2; tentative D call: TRBD1 (6 bases). From germline, CDR1 is SGDLS and CDR2 YYNGEE. V shed 0 bases and J shed 4 bases, with 10 bases lying between them. The CDR3 is made up of 15 amino acids. The CDR3 nucleotides read TGTGCCAGCAGCGTAGTCCAGGGGACCACCGGGGAGCTGTTTTTT. Encoded protein: CASSVVQGTTGELFF.

The chain carries TRBV7-9 and TRBJ2-5, with no clear D. This CDR3 has 13 residues. Germline lookup yields CDR1 SEHNR and CDR2 FQNEAQ (reference sequence). V dropped 1 base and J dropped 2 bases, with 5 bases sitting between them. This CDR3 reads CASSLDSQETQYF. The CDR3 DNA sequence: TGTGCCAGCAGCTTAGACAGTCAAGAGACCCAGTACTTC.

V and J are TRBV30 and TRBJ2-1; D is uncertain. Trimming shortened V by 5 bases and J by 0 bases, and 5 bases separated the two germline ends. CDR3 length: 12 residues. Germline lookup yields CDR1 GTSNPN and CDR2 SVGIG (reference sequence). The CDR3 DNA is TGTGCCTGGGGCTTCTCCTACAATGAGCAGTTCTTC. This codes for CAWGFSYNEQFF.

This clone has more than one count but fewer than ten. The V and J genes are TRBV19 and TRBJ2-7; tentatively, D is TRBD1 (5 bases). Deletions cut 11 bases from V and 5 bases from J, with 22 bases between. Germline assignment: CDR1 LNHDA and CDR2 SQIVND (reference sequence). This CDR3 is 14 amino acids long. The CDR3 loop is CASSGAGQAHEQYF. As DNA, the CDR3 is TGTGCCTCGAGTGGGGCAGGGCAAGCTCACGAGCAGTACTTC.

The V gene is TRBV28, the J gene TRBJ2-5, with 7 nucleotides matching TRBD1. The germline gives CDR1 MDHEN, CDR2 SYDVKM. The junction had 12 bases not matched to a gene; V was cut back by 3 bases and J by 5 bases. This CDR3 spans 16 amino acids. The CDR3 loop reads CASSFPGTDENETQYF. CDR3 DNA sequence: TGTGCCAGCAGTTTCCCCGGGACAGATGAAAACGAGACCCAGTACTTC.

The chain combines TRBV19 with TRBJ1-5; 7 nucleotides agree with TRBD1. Germline V CDR1 and CDR2: LNHDA, SQIVND (reference sequence). The CDR3 has 18 amino acids. The V and J ends lost 0 bases and 0 bases, in that order; junction bases with no gene match: 8. The CDR3 DNA follows: TGTGCCAGTAGTATAGATTGGACACAGGGGAGTAGCAATCAGCCCCAGCATTTT. Protein sequence: CASSIDWTQGSSNQPQHF. Looking up the rest from reference TRBV19 and TRBJ1-5 gives the full variable domain: DGGITQSPKYLFRKEGQNVTLSCEQNLNHDAMYWYRQDPGQGLRLIYYSQIVNDFQKGDIAEGYSVSREKKESFPLTVTSAQKNPTAFYLCASSIDWTQGSSNQPQHFGDGTRLSIL.

The J gene is TRBJ1-1, the V gene TRBV18; TRBD1 matches 8 bases. Germline CDR1 is KGHSH and CDR2 is LQKENI. J lost 1 base, V lost 6 bases, and 4 bases had no gene match. The CDR3 consists of 14 residues. This CDR3 is CASSLQGANTEAFF. DNA for the CDR3: TGTGCCAGCTCGCTCCAGGGGGCGAACACTGAAGCTTTCTTT. Full variable domain (rest looked up from reference TRBV18 and TRBJ1-1): NAGVMQNPRHLVRRRGQEARLRCSPMKGHSHVYWYRQLPEEGLKFMVYLQKENIIDESGMPKERFSAEFPKEGPSILRIQQVVRGDSAAYFCASSLQGANTEAFFGQGTRLTVV.

CDR3 protein: CATSRGLAAPAVGNEQFF. Written as DNA, the CDR3 is TGTGCCACCAGCAGAGGACTAGCGGCTCCTGCGGTTGGCAATGAGCAGTTCTTC. V gene TRBV15 combines with J gene TRBJ2-1; 9 bases match TRBD2. Germline V gene lookup returns CDR1 LNHNV and CDR2 YYDKDF (reference sequence). The J segment lost 6 bases and the V segment lost 1 base, leaving 13 bases of the junction unmatched. The CDR3 consists of 18 residues.

The V and J genes are TRBV7-3 and TRBJ2-1; possibly TRBD2 for D (5 bases). The V gene lost 0 bases and the J gene lost 7 bases, with 16 bases spanning the gap. This CDR3 comprises 16 residues. CDR1 and CDR2 (germline): SGHTA, FQGTGA. CDR3: CASSLTPGMGMNEQFF. Written as DNA, the CDR3 is TGTGCCAGCAGCTTAACGCCGGGAATGGGGATGAATGAGCAGTTCTTC.

A single count supports this clone. This chain uses TRBV28 with TRBJ1-1; a weak D match, TRBD1 (5 bases). CDR3 length: 15 amino acids. V was shortened by 3 bases and J by 1 base, with 12 bases between the two germline ends. Germline CDR1 reads MDHEN; CDR2 reads SYDVKM. CDR3 in amino acids: CASSLGGRTNTEAFF. CDR3 DNA: TGTGCCAGCAGTTTGGGGGGACGTACGAACACTGAAGCTTTCTTT.

The chain joins TRBV7-9 to TRBJ2-7; 11 bases are shared with TRBD2. Germline CDR1 SEHNR, CDR2 FQNEAQ (reference sequence). CDR3 length equals 14 residues. The ends lost 5 bases at V and 1 base at J; junction bases unmatched: 1. The CDR3 protein is CASSPSGRSYEQYF. The CDR3, as DNA: TGTGCCAGCAGCCCTAGCGGGAGGTCCTACGAGCAGTACTTC.

This sequence joins TRBV11-2 and TRBJ2-1, with D uncertain. The germline V and J ends were trimmed by 1 base and 9 bases, with 4 bases remaining between them. This CDR3 has 11 residues. Per the germline V gene, CDR1 is SGHAT and CDR2 is FQNNGV. The CDR3 DNA follows: TGTGCCAGCAGCTTAGCGGGTGAGCAGTTCTTC. Its protein is CASSLAGEQFF. Using reference TRBV11-2 and TRBJ2-1 for the parts outside the CDR3, the full variable domain is EAGVAQSPRYKIIEKRQSVAFWCNPISGHATLYWYQQILGQGPKLLIQFQNNGVVDDSQLPKDRFSAERLKGVDSTLKIQPAKLEDSAVYLCASSLAGEQFFGPGTRLTVL.

This clone has only a few counts. The chain uses TRBV5-1 and TRBJ2-1; 16 bases line up with TRBD2. The V gene's germline CDR1 is SGHRS and CDR2 YFSETQ. This CDR3 contains 17 residues. With 3 bases clipped from V and 7 bases from J, the junction kept 7 bases outside the gene matches. The CDR3 region is CASSSGTSGRARNEQFF. The CDR3 DNA follows: TGCGCCAGCAGCTCCGGGACTAGCGGGAGGGCAAGAAATGAGCAGTTCTTC. Looking up the rest from reference TRBV5-1 and TRBJ2-1 gives the full variable domain: KAGVTQTPRYLIKTRGQQVTLSCSPISGHRSVSWYQQTPGQGLQFLFEYFSETQRNKGNFPGRFSGRQFSNSRSEMNVSTLELGDSALYLCASSSGTSGRARNEQFFGPGTRLTVL.

This clone was seen once. The chain links TRBV4-1 to TRBJ2-6; 9 nucleotides match TRBD1. J lost 0 bases, V lost 1 base, and 10 bases had no gene match. CDR1 and CDR2 from the germline V gene are MGHRA and YSYEKL. There are 20 residues in the CDR3. The CDR3 reads CASSQAAGTGTNSGANVLTF. The CDR3 DNA reads as TGCGCCAGCAGCCAAGCTGCCGGGACAGGGACTAACTCTGGGGCCAACGTCCTGACTTTC.

The chain's CDR3 is CASSFGRGTLSNSPLHF. The CDR3 bases are TGTGCCAGCAGCTTCGGCAGGGGAACGCTCAGTAATTCACCCCTCCACTTT. The gene calls are TRBV5-6 and TRBJ1-6, with a possible D match to TRBD1 (6 bases). The germline V gene has CDR1 SGHDT and CDR2 YYEEEE. V shed 2 bases and J shed 6 bases, with 18 bases lying between them. The CDR3 runs 17 residues.

This sequence joins TRBV12-1 and TRBJ2-1; no DNA check was done on the table's D call, TRBD2. TRBV12-1 is a documented pseudogene. CDR3 length equals 18 residues. CDR3 residues: CASSPGTSGVSSYNEQFF. The CDR3 DNA reads TGTGCCAGCAGCCCTGGGACTAGCGGGGTGAGCTCCTACAATGAGCAGTTCTTC.

This clone was recorded once. V gene TRBV6-2 or TRBV6-3 combines with J gene TRBJ1-2, with D uncertain. The V end lost 6 bases, the J end lost 8 bases, and 22 bases lay between the germline ends. This CDR3 region has 15 residues. The germline V gene encodes CDR1 MNHEY and CDR2 SVGEGT. The CDR3 nucleotides are TGTGCCAGCAGCCACTATATGCCCTCCGCGGGGGGCTACACCTTC. Protein: CASSHYMPSAGGYTF.

The chain joins TRBV10-2 to TRBJ1-2; D is unclear. The CDR3 has 14 residues. Trimming left V 6 bases short and J 2 bases short, with 13 bases between. Germline V gene data show CDR1 as WSHSY and CDR2 as SAAADI. CDR3 residues: CASRGSIGNYGYTF. CDR3 coding DNA: TGCGCCAGCAGGGGCTCGATCGGAAACTATGGCTACACCTTC.

The gene calls are TRBV19 and TRBJ1-2, with D unresolved. Germline V gene sequence: CDR1 LNHDA, CDR2 SQIVND (reference sequence). Trimming pared 0 bases from V and 4 bases from J, leaving 21 bases between. The CDR3 loop spans 18 amino acids. CDR3 loop: CASSIDPRMVVRSYGYTF. CDR3 DNA: TGTGCCAGTAGTATAGATCCCCGCATGGTTGTCCGGAGCTATGGCTACACCTTC.

This clone was seen a few times. V and J are TRBV5-8 and TRBJ1-6; 9 bases line up with TRBD1. With V trimmed by 4 bases and J by 7 bases, 6 bases remained unmatched. The germline V gene encodes CDR1 SGHTS and CDR2 YDEGEE. This CDR3 has 15 amino acids. The CDR3 bases are TGTGCCAGCAGCACCCCGGGACAGGGAAATTCACCCCTCCACTTT. It is translated as CASSTPGQGNSPLHF. Complete variable domain (other parts from reference TRBV5-8 and TRBJ1-6): EAGVTQSPTHLIKTRGQQATLRCSPISGHTSVYWYQQALGLGLQFLLWYDEGEERNRGNFPPRFSGRQFPNYSSELNVNALELEDSALYLCASSTPGQGNSPLHFGNGTRLTVT.

The gene calls are TRBV18 and TRBJ2-7; 7 bases align to TRBD2. This CDR3 region has 15 residues. CDR1 is KGHSH, CDR2 LQKENI, per germline. Trimming took 4 bases from V and 2 from J; bases not matched to a gene: 8. CDR3 in amino acids: CASSLREEIAYEQYF. CDR3 nucleotide sequence: TGTGCCAGCTCACTCCGGGAGGAGATAGCCTACGAGCAGTACTTC.